This T cell receptor beta chain comes out of a study of cytomegalovirus exposure and HLA in healthy donors. The CDR3 has 15 amino acids. Germline CDR1 is SGHAT and CDR2 is FQNNGV. J lost 4 bases, V lost 1 base, and 1 base had no gene match. With respect to this clone: Its antigen is undetermined.

Use of 60 Vbeta and 13 Jbeta primers characterized the PCR. This table comes from immunoSEQ multiplex PCR, and its TCRdb copy is limited to in-frame clones, with some not included. The sample holds some 150,000 clones; 60% to 80% are singletons and the top ten take over 2.5%. Study-level points and caveats: In an earlier analysis, most TCR beta V segments were productive about 87% or about 30% of the time.

This clonotype was sampled from a female donor in good health and CMV-seronegative. The sample taken for sequencing was PBMCs. The chain recombines TRBV11-2 with TRBJ2-1; 10 bases align to TRBD2. DNA for the CDR3: TGTGCCAGCAGCTTAGCTAGCGGGGGTTACAATGAGCAGTTCTTC. This sequence encodes CASSLASGGYNEQFF.